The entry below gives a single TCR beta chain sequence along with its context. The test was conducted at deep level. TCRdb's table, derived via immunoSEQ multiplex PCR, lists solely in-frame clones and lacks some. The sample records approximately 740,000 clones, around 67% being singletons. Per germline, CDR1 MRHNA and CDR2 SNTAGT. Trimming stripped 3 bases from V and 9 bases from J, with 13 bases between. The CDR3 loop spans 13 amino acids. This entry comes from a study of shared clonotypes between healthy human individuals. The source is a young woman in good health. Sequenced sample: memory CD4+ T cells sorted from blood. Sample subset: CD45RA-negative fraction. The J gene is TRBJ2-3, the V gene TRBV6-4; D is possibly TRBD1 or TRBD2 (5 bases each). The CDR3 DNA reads TGTGCCAGCAGTGAACAGCCCAGGGAGACGCAGTATTTT. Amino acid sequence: CASSEQPRETQYF.